This TCR beta chain was sequenced in a study of Ad26.COV2.S vaccination and SARS-CoV-2 variants. Study in general: Enrolled in COV1001, the donor was in the Ad26.COV2.S trial arm, which received the vaccine. Doses of Ad26.COV2.S were injected into muscle once or twice, 56 days apart.

Whole-study results and caveats: Vaccine recipients showed a spike-specific TCR breadth that was higher than in placebo recipients. Non-spike TCR breadth was similar in vaccine and placebo recipients.

The V and J ends lost 3 bases and 8 bases respectively, with 20 bases between them. CDR3 length: 15 amino acids. Looked up from germline, CDR1 is SGHDT and CDR2 is YYEEEE. Sequencing was performed with immunoSEQ multiplex PCR; in TCRdb, only in-frame clones are kept and a portion is missing. The sample has roughly 500,000 clones; approximately 90% are singletons. In the case of this clone: The antigen is unknown.

Treatment defined: around 19 received Ad26.COV2.S at low or high dose, single or two shots; about 5 received placebo; per-sample allocation not given. Sampling occurred on day 63 after the first vaccine or placebo injection. The gene calls are TRBV5-6 and TRBJ1-1; D may be TRBD1 (5 bases). This clonotype was obtained from a person between 18 and 65 years old who received the Ad26.COV2.S COVID-19 vaccine or a placebo. The sample consisted of peripheral blood, taken in a trial of Ad26.COV2.S vaccine versus placebo. In nucleotides, the CDR3 is TGTGCCAGCAGCTCTCAACTATCGCGGGACCCAGAAGCTTTCTTT. The encoded protein is CASSSQLSRDPEAFF. Full variable domain (outside the CDR3, taken from reference TRBV5-6 and TRBJ1-1): DAGVTQSPTHLIKTRGQQVTLRCSPKSGHDTVSWYQQALGQGPQFIFQYYEEEERQRGNFPDRFSGHQFPNYSSELNVNALLLGDSALYLCASSSQLSRDPEAFFGQGTRLTVV.